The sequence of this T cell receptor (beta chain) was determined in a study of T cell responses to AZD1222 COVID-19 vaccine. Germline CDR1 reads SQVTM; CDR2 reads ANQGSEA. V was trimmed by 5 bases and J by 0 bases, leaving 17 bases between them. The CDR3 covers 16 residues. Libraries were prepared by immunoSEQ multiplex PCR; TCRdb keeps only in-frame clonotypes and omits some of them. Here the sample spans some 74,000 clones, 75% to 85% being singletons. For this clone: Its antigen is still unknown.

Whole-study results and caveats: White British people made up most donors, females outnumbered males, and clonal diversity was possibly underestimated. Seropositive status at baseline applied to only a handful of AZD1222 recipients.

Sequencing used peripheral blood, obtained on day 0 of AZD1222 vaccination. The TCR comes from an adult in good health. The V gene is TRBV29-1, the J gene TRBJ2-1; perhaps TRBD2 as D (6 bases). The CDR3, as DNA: TGCAGCGTTTCTACCGGGACTGGGAGCTCCTACAATGAGCAGTTCTTC. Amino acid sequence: CSVSTGTGSSYNEQFF.